These 31 T cell receptor beta chains originate from one sample sequenced in a study of blood T cell repertoires in COVID-19. The method was immunoSEQ multiplex PCR; TCRdb's version includes in-frame clones alone and lacks a portion of them. Of 75,000 to 80,000 clones listed, about nine tenths are singletons. The source material was peripheral blood. The receptor source for this set is a human donor in a cohort sampled during active COVID-19.

This clone was counted once. This chain links TRBV10-3 with TRBJ2-7, with 10 bases matching TRBD1. Germline trimming cut 10 bases from V and 3 bases from J; bases unmatched to any gene: 9. The CDR3 covers 14 residues. Germline assignment: CDR1 ENHRY and CDR2 SYGVKD. CDR3 nucleotide sequence: TGTGCCACCGTGGGGGGACAGGGGAGCTACGAGCAGTACTTC. Its translation: CATVGGQGSYEQYF.

The chain uses TRBV6-2 or TRBV6-3 and TRBJ2-3; 7 bases are a match to TRBD1. V lost 4 bases, J lost 3 bases, and 10 bases stayed unmatched. Germline CDR1 and CDR2: MNHEY and SVGEGT. The CDR3 is 16 amino acids. The CDR3 loop is CASSSASRGQTDTQYF. Written as DNA, the CDR3 is TGTGCCAGCAGTTCGGCGTCGAGGGGGCAAACAGATACGCAGTATTTT.

The chain is built from TRBV7-2 and TRBJ1-2; TRBD1 aligns across 8 bases. V shed 4 bases, J shed 4 bases, and the junction held 2 bases outside the gene matches. This CDR3 is built from 13 residues. Germline V gives CDR1 SGHTA, CDR2 FQGNSA. CDR3 protein: CASSSTGAYGYTF. The CDR3 coding sequence is TGTGCCAGCAGCTCGACAGGGGCCTATGGCTACACCTTC. Drawing the rest from reference TRBV7-2 and TRBJ1-2, the complete variable domain is GAGVSQSPSNKVTEKGKDVELRCDPISGHTALYWYRQSLGQGLEFLIYFQGNSAPDKSGLPSDRFSAERTGGSVSTLTIQRTQQEDSAVYLCASSSTGAYGYTFGSGTRLTVV.

The CDR3 here is CASSAEQGTDTQYF. In DNA form, the CDR3 reads TGCGCCAGCAGCGCCGAACAGGGCACAGATACGCAGTATTTT. V gene TRBV5-1 combines with J gene TRBJ2-3, with a weak D call TRBD1 (5 bases). Trimming removed 4 bases from V and 1 base from J, with 10 bases in between. CDR1 is SGHRS, CDR2 YFSETQ, per germline. This CDR3 has 14 residues.

The V and J genes are TRBV5-1 and TRBJ1-2; 8 positions match TRBD1. Germline CDR1 is SGHRS and CDR2 is YFSETQ. V lost 4 bases, J lost 10 bases, and 3 bases stayed unmatched. CDR3 size: 11 residues. The CDR3 is CASSQDRDYTF. The CDR3 DNA follows: TGCGCCAGCAGCCAGGACAGGGACTACACCTTC.

The chain employs TRBV7-9 and TRBJ2-1; D is possibly TRBD1 (5 bases). This CDR3 has 12 amino acids. CDR1 SEHNR and CDR2 FQNEAQ come from the germline V gene (reference sequence). Trimming stripped 4 bases from V and 10 bases from J, with 11 bases between. The CDR3 region has the DNA TGTGCCAGCAGCTGGCAGGGTCCGGAGCAGTTCTTC. This sequence encodes CASSWQGPEQFF.

V usage is TRBV7-9 and J usage is TRBJ2-7, with 15 bases fitting TRBD2. Trimming cost V 1 base and J 6 bases; bases outside gene matches: 4. CDR1 SEHNR and CDR2 FQNEAQ come from the germline V gene (reference sequence). The CDR3 totals 16 residues. The CDR3 bases are TGTGCCAGCAGCTTAGATGGGGGACTAGCGGGAGGCGAGCAGTACTTC. It is translated as CASSLDGGLAGGEQYF.

This clone occurred a few times. V gene TRBV24-1 combines with J gene TRBJ2-2; 9 bases are shared with TRBD2. The CDR3 contains 16 residues. V lost 5 bases to trimming and J lost 5 bases; unmatched junction nucleotides: 8. From germline, CDR1 is KGHDR and CDR2 SFDVKD. CDR3 residues: CATSGGASGETGELFF. The DNA of the CDR3 is TGTGCCACCAGTGGTGGGGCTAGCGGGGAAACCGGGGAGCTGTTTTTT.

The rearrangement uses TRBV11-3 and TRBJ2-3, with 7 bases identical to TRBD1. J was trimmed by 4 bases and V by 1 base; bases with no gene match: 2. Germline V gives CDR1 SGHNT, CDR2 YENEEA. This CDR3 has 14 amino acids. CDR3 bases: TGTGCCAGCAGCTTAGGAACAGGGGCAGATACGCAGTATTTT. This sequence encodes CASSLGTGADTQYF. Using reference TRBV11-3 and TRBJ2-3 for the parts outside the CDR3, the full variable domain is EAGVVQSPRYKIIEKKQPVAFWCNPISGHNTLYWYLQNLGQGPELLIRYENEEAVDDSQLPKDRFSAERLKGVDSTLKIQPAELGDSAVYLCASSLGTGADTQYFGPGTRLTVL.

The chain employs TRBV5-4 and TRBJ2-1, with 7 bases lining up with TRBD1. Germline-derived CDR1 and CDR2 are SGHNT and YYREEE (reference sequence). V trimming: 9 bases; J trimming: 6 bases; junction bases outside the gene matches: 15. The CDR3 covers 15 residues. The CDR3 region has the DNA TGTGCCACTAGAACTATCGACAGGGCTCGCAATGAGCAGTTCTTC. This gives the protein CATRTIDRARNEQFF.

This clone has only a few counts. This sequence joins TRBV4-1 and TRBJ1-5; 8 bases align to TRBD1. CDR1 MGHRA and CDR2 YSYEKL come from the germline V gene. The CDR3 totals 16 residues. Trimming took 4 bases from V and 0 from J; bases not matched to a gene: 5. CDR3 DNA: TGCGCCAGCAGCCCCCGGCAGGGGGCTAGCAATCAGCCCCAGCATTTT. It specifies CASSPRQGASNQPQHF.

This CDR3 is CASSLVSAGADEKLFF. In nucleotides, the CDR3 is TGTGCCAGCAGCTTAGTATCGGCAGGGGCAGATGAAAAACTGTTTTTT. The rearrangement joins TRBV11-2 to TRBJ1-4; TRBD1 might be the D (6 bases). Germline CDR1 and CDR2: SGHAT and FQNNGV. Trimming left V 1 base short and J 6 bases short, with 15 bases between. The length of the CDR3 is 16 residues.

V gene TRBV6-1 combines with J gene TRBJ1-2, with D possibly TRBD1 on 5 matching bases. V lost 2 bases to trimming and J lost 0 bases, with 13 bases between them. The CDR3 loop spans 16 amino acids. Germline-derived CDR1 and CDR2 are MNHNS and SASEGT. The CDR3 is CASSEMGGYTNYGYTF. For the CDR3, the DNA is TGTGCCAGCAGTGAAATGGGGGGATACACTAACTATGGCTACACCTTC.

V is TRBV15 and J is TRBJ2-7, with 7 bases matching TRBD1. The CDR3 is made up of 18 amino acids. Unmatched junction bases numbered 12, after V lost 0 bases and J lost 1 base. Germline CDR1 reads LNHNV; CDR2 reads YYDKDF (reference sequence). CDR3 coding DNA: TGTGCCACCAGCAGAGAGATCGCCCGGACAGGCCCGTCCTACGAGCAGTACTTC. Translating gives CATSREIARTGPSYEQYF.

This chain connects TRBV2 to TRBJ2-2; no firm D call. The ends were cut back, 6 bases at V and 4 bases at J, with 9 bases in the middle. The CDR3 totals 13 residues. Germline CDR1 and CDR2: SNHLY and FYNNEI. This CDR3 is CASSSRITGELFF. The DNA for the CDR3 is TGTGCCAGCAGCTCTAGGATCACCGGGGAGCTGTTTTTT.

This rearrangement joins TRBV18 to TRBJ1-4, with 8 bases fitting TRBD1. Germline values: CDR1 KGHSH, CDR2 LQKENI. CDR3 length: 14 residues. V lost 1 base, J lost 8 bases, and 3 bases stayed unmatched. CDR3 coding DNA: TGTGCCAGCTCACCACTGGGACAGGAGGAAAAACTGTTTTTT. Translated, it gives CASSPLGQEEKLFF.

This clone was seen a handful of times. The rearrangement links TRBV5-4 to TRBJ2-1; TRBD2 aligns across 10 bases. CDR1 is SGHNT, CDR2 YYREEE, per germline (reference sequence). The CDR3 is made up of 12 amino acids. The trim removed 10 bases at V and 8 bases at J, leaving 6 bases unmatched. The CDR3 coding sequence is TGTGCCTTTAGCGGGGGGAACGATGAGCAGTTCTTC. As protein: CAFSGGNDEQFF.

The chain has TRBV5-8 and TRBJ1-2; D is uncertain. The germline CDR1 and CDR2 sequences are SGHTS and YDEGEE. The CDR3 runs 13 residues. V was trimmed by 2 bases and J by 2 bases, leaving 7 bases between them. This CDR3 reads CASSFGLNYGYTF. The CDR3 bases are TGTGCCAGCAGCTTTGGGCTGAACTATGGCTACACCTTC.

The chain combines TRBV6-1 with TRBJ2-7; D possibly corresponds to TRBD2 (7 bases). CDR1 MNHNS and CDR2 SASEGT come from the germline V gene. V lost 0 bases and J 3 bases, leaving 15 bases between the germline ends. The CDR3 has 16 residues. CDR3 loop: CASSEAQWGGLYEQYF. CDR3 nucleotide sequence: TGTGCCAGCAGTGAAGCGCAGTGGGGGGGCCTCTACGAGCAGTACTTC.

V and J are TRBV19 and TRBJ1-4, with no clear D. Germline lookup yields CDR1 LNHDA and CDR2 SQIVND (reference sequence). The CDR3 sequence is 14 residues long. V was pared by 3 bases and J by 4 bases, with 9 bases between. The CDR3 DNA reads TGTGCCAGTAGTATTGCGGGCTATAATGAAAAACTGTTTTTT. Translation gives CASSIAGYNEKLFF.

The chain is built from TRBV7-8 and TRBJ1-5; 7 positions match TRBD1. Unmatched junction bases numbered 13, after V lost 5 bases and J lost 12 bases. There are 14 residues in the CDR3. Germline lookup yields CDR1 SGHVS and CDR2 FQNEAQ. The CDR3 protein is CASSPTGTATLQHF. DNA for the CDR3: TGTGCCAGCAGCCCAACCGGGACAGCGACTCTCCAGCATTTT. Together with reference TRBV7-8 and TRBJ1-5, the CDR3 gives the full variable domain: GAGVSQSPRYKVAKRGQDVALRCDPISGHVSLFWYQQALGQGPEFLTYFQNEAQLDKSGLPSDRFFAERPEGSVSTLKIQRTQQEDSAVYLCASSPTGTATLQHFGDGTRLSIL.

The J gene is TRBJ1-4, the V gene TRBV19; 9 bases agree with TRBD1. The CDR3 is 15 residues long. Germline-derived CDR1 and CDR2 are LNHDA and SQIVND (reference sequence). V lost 5 bases and J lost 7; bases outside the gene matches: 8. CDR3 residues: CASSPPGQGCEKLFF. The CDR3 DNA sequence: TGTGCCAGTAGTCCCCCGGGACAGGGTTGTGAAAAACTGTTTTTT.

This chain uses TRBV27 with TRBJ2-3; 9 bases fit TRBD2. The CDR3 is 17 residues long. Germline lookup yields CDR1 MNHEY and CDR2 SMNVEV (reference sequence). The trim removed 3 bases at V and 4 bases at J, leaving 11 bases unmatched. CDR3 loop: CASSFSSGSNLADTQYF. As DNA, the CDR3 is TGTGCCAGCAGTTTTAGTAGCGGGAGTAATTTGGCAGATACGCAGTATTTT.

The chain recombines TRBV5-1 with TRBJ1-5; TRBD1 agrees at 7 bases. Trimming at V came to 4 bases and at J to 0 bases, leaving 16 bases not matched to a gene. The CDR3 spans 19 residues. Germline V CDR1 and CDR2: SGHRS, YFSETQ. Here the CDR3 DNA reads TGCGCCAGCAGCCCTGGTTTCGATGGGACAGTCGATAGCAATCAGCCCCAGCATTTT. Translation gives CASSPGFDGTVDSNQPQHF. The full variable domain, its missing parts supplied by reference TRBV5-1 and TRBJ1-5, is KAGVTQTPRYLIKTRGQQVTLSCSPISGHRSVSWYQQTPGQGLQFLFEYFSETQRNKGNFPGRFSGRQFSNSRSEMNVSTLELGDSALYLCASSPGFDGTVDSNQPQHFGDGTRLSIL.

This chain uses TRBV15 with TRBJ2-1; TRBD2 agrees at 9 bases. CDR1 and CDR2 (germline): LNHNV, YYDKDF (reference sequence). This CDR3 comprises 16 residues. J gave up 8 bases and V 0 bases, and 8 bases lay outside the gene matches. The CDR3 DNA sequence: TGTGCCACCAGCAGAGATTGGGGACTAGCTAGGCATGAGCAGTTCTTC. This gives the protein CATSRDWGLARHEQFF.

The V call is TRBV7-9, the J call TRBJ2-2; D possibly corresponds to TRBD2 (6 bases). Germline V gives CDR1 SEHNR, CDR2 FQNEAQ (reference sequence). The CDR3 is made up of 16 amino acids. V was pared by 3 bases and J by 5 bases, with 16 bases between. The CDR3 loop reads CASSFRAGRDTGELFF. In nucleotides, the CDR3 is TGTGCCAGCAGCTTTCGCGCGGGACGGGATACCGGGGAGCTGTTTTTT.

V usage is TRBV7-2 and J usage is TRBJ2-5; possibly TRBD2 for D (5 bases). The CDR3 length is 14 residues. Between the trimmed V and J ends, which lost 5 bases and 5 bases, there was a span of 15 bases. CDR1 and CDR2 from the germline V gene are SGHTA and FQGNSA. The CDR3 DNA sequence: TGTGCCAGCAGCACCCCAGCGGTCCCTGAGACCCAGTACTTC. Translated: CASSTPAVPETQYF.

This clone was recorded a few times. The genes are TRBV18 and TRBJ2-1; D perhaps matches TRBD1 (5 bases). The germline V gene has CDR1 KGHSH and CDR2 LQKENI. The CDR3 length is 14 residues. The V end was cut by 2 bases, the J end by 5 bases, with 10 bases between. For the CDR3, the DNA is TGTGCCAGCTCACCAATAAAGGGGAACAATGAGCAGTTCTTC. Residues: CASSPIKGNNEQFF.

This chain connects TRBV6-5 to TRBJ2-2; the match to TRBD1 covers 8 bases. The CDR3 has 15 amino acids. CDR1 is MNHEY, CDR2 SVGAGI, per germline. V lost 0 bases, J lost 5 bases, and 2 bases stayed unmatched. The CDR3 region is CASSYSRGLTGELFF. In nucleotides, the CDR3 is TGTGCCAGCAGTTACTCCAGGGGGCTTACCGGGGAGCTGTTTTTT.

V and J are TRBV12-5 and TRBJ2-2, with a possible D match to TRBD1 (6 bases). Germline V gene lookup returns CDR1 LGHNT and CDR2 FRNRAP. The CDR3 length is 15 residues. V was shortened by 5 bases and J by 0 bases, with 10 bases between the two germline ends. As DNA, the CDR3 is TGTGCTAGTGGTCCCCGGACAGCGAACACCGGGGAGCTGTTTTTT. It codes for CASGPRTANTGELFF.

This sequence joins TRBV2 and TRBJ2-3; TRBD2 aligns across 14 bases. The CDR3 totals 16 residues. Trimming took 6 bases from V and 4 from J; bases not matched to a gene: 6. Germline loops: CDR1 SNHLY, CDR2 FYNNEI. The CDR3 DNA follows: TGTGCCAGCAGGGGGACTAGCGGGAGTTTTCCAGATACGCAGTATTTT. It translates to CASRGTSGSFPDTQYF. The whole variable domain, filled in from reference TRBV2 and TRBJ2-3, reads EPEVTQTPSHQVTQMGQEVILRCVPISNHLYFYWYRQILGQKVEFLVSFYNNEISEKSEIFDDQFSVERPDGSNFTLKIRSTKLEDSAMYFCASRGTSGSFPDTQYFGPGTRLTVL.